This T cell receptor (beta chain) was recovered during a study of blood T cell repertoires in COVID-19 (dated by TCRdb to the early 2020s). As for the study more broadly: Collaborator samples came from the United States, Italy and Spain and covered acute and convalescent phases of COVID-19. Samples were obtained from the ongoing ImmuneRACE study (first 160 participants) and from some 1,200 subjects provided by 6 global collaborators. Where available, HLA class I and class II types were obtained from metadata supplied by the sample provider rather than from assay-based typing. Sample metadata almost always included a de-identified subject ID, COVID-19 status, age in years and sex. The repertoires were released in a freely available public database meant as a resource for research on the immune response to SARS-CoV-2. Subjects who had been exposed to COVID-19, were actively infected with it, or had recovered from it provided the deeply sampled blood TCRbeta repertoires that made up the dataset. The material from the prospective study consisted of cDNA or gDNA derived from T cells, B-cell-depleted T cells, or PBMCs. On the study overall, not on this receptor specifically: The quantity of clinical and demographic metadata differed by source and by participant and was supplied without curation.

Collaborating institutions collected whole blood in K2EDTA tubes following their own protocols. Collaborator samples were shipped for TCRbeta analysis as frozen whole blood, isolated PBMCs, or DNA extracted from either sample type. In the case of this clone: The antigen it binds to is not known. Base qualities are not recorded, but no much larger clone differs from it by a single base.

TCRbeta CDR3 regions were amplified from genomic DNA by means of the immunoSEQ Assay, a bias-controlled multiplex PCR. Regarding the original processing steps: The number of nucleated cells in each sample was estimated from the amplification of reference gene primers within the assay. To quantify the absolute abundance of each unique TCRbeta CDR3 rearrangement, sequence reads were collapsed and filtered. For each sample, productive Simpson clonality was calculated as the square root of Simpson's diversity index across productive rearrangements. This immuneACCESS table, as held by TCRdb, lists in-frame sequences with V and J called but not all clones. Of the missing ones, under half trace to an unresolved V gene in checked studies; the others have no known cause. V and J calls and clone size are copied from that table; D and trimming were computed from the DNA. In this sample the table shows some 83,000 clones, 88% of which occur a single time. The biggest ten clones account for 0.47% of the sample.

Germline trimming: 0 bases from V, 4 bases from J; junction bases outside gene matches: 8. Based on the germline V gene, the CDR1 and CDR2 sequences are LGHNA and YNFKEQ. Spanning cysteine to phenylalanine, the CDR3 consists of 16 amino acids. The DNA shown is the 48-base CDR3, in frame from base 1. Material: peripheral blood. This TCR was sampled from a man between 60 and 75 years old with acute or convalescent COVID-19. The V gene is TRBV4-2 and the J gene is TRBJ2-7; 8 of the junction bases match TRBD1. The sequence in DNA is TGTGCCAGCAGCCAAGATCCGACAGGGGCCCCTTACGAGCAGTACTTC. Its coded protein is CASSQDPTGAPYEQYF.